This T cell receptor (beta chain) was sequenced for a study of blood T cell repertoires in COVID-19. Study-wide context: Donors in the United States, Italy and Spain gave samples during acute or convalescent COVID-19. Sample material is recorded as cDNA or gDNA derived from T cells, B-cell-depleted T cells, or PBMCs.

Clones were read by immunoSEQ multiplex PCR, and TCRdb kept only the in-frame ones, dropping some. The table has about 120,000 clones, 85% seen once; the top ten hold roughly 11%. This CDR3 contains 15 residues. Germline assignment: CDR1 SGHTA and CDR2 FQGTGA. The V gene lost 4 bases and the J gene lost 4 bases, with 16 bases spanning the gap. Input material: peripheral blood. The chain has TRBV7-3 and TRBJ1-1, with D possibly being TRBD1 (6 bases). This TCR came from a man at least 80 years old with acute or convalescent COVID-19. CDR3 protein: CASSSSQGYGTEAFF. DNA of the CDR3: TGTGCCAGCAGCTCCTCACAGGGTTACGGCACTGAAGCTTTCTTT.